These 23 T cell receptor beta chains were sequenced from one sample in a study of T cell changes during pregnancy in multiple sclerosis. Sequenced by immunoSEQ multiplex PCR; TCRdb stores in-frame clones only, minus some. The sample records 55,000 to 70,000 clones, under 95% being singletons. The source was peripheral blood, collected in the third trimester of pregnancy. Receptors were obtained from a female donor in good health, enrolled as a control in a pregnancy study.

V and J are TRBV6-5 and TRBJ2-2, with a tentative D call TRBD1 (5 bases). CDR3 length equals 14 residues. Per the germline V gene, CDR1 is MNHEY and CDR2 is SVGAGI. V was clipped by 6 bases and J by 5 bases, with 13 bases between them. CDR3 nucleotides: TGTGCCAGCAGCCACGACAGACCAACCGGGGAGCTGTTTTTT. Translated, it gives CASSHDRPTGELFF.

The CDR3 reads CAAGDISYEQYF. CDR3 DNA: TGTGCCGCCGGGGACATTTCCTACGAGCAGTACTTC. The chain has TRBV28 and TRBJ2-7, with D possibly being TRBD1 (6 bases). The germline V and J ends were trimmed by 11 bases and 1 base, with 12 bases remaining between them. The CDR3 is made up of 12 amino acids. CDR1 MDHEN and CDR2 SYDVKM come from the germline V gene.

The rearrangement links TRBV18 to TRBJ1-1; D gene unclear. The CDR3 contains 13 residues. Germline CDR1 and CDR2: KGHSH and LQKENI. Trimming removed 8 bases from V and 7 bases from J, with 17 bases in between. The CDR3 DNA follows: TGTGCCAGCAACAGCCAGTTTGGTAGTGAAGCTTTCTTT. Translation: CASNSQFGSEAFF. The variable domain in full, completed from reference TRBV18 and TRBJ1-1, reads NAGVMQNPRHLVRRRGQEARLRCSPMKGHSHVYWYRQLPEEGLKFMVYLQKENIIDESGMPKERFSAEFPKEGPSILRIQQVVRGDSAAYFCASNSQFGSEAFFGQGTRLTVV.

The chain links TRBV7-8 to TRBJ2-7; D is perhaps TRBD1 (6 bases). Germline V gene sequence: CDR1 SGHVS, CDR2 FQNEAQ. V dropped 5 bases and J dropped 4 bases, with 27 bases sitting between them. This CDR3 region has 18 residues. DNA for the CDR3: TGTGCCAGCAGCCCCACCGGGACATCCCTGTCGGTTGGTTACGAGCAGTACTTC. It yields the protein CASSPTGTSLSVGYEQYF.

This chain links TRBV7-2 with TRBJ2-3, with 7 positions matching TRBD1. The CDR3 has 15 residues. V trimming: 2 bases; J trimming: 3 bases; junction bases outside the gene matches: 5. Germline lookup yields CDR1 SGHTA and CDR2 FQGNSA. CDR3 DNA: TGTGCCAGCAGCTTATCGAGGGGGCTGACAGATACGCAGTATTTT. Translated: CASSLSRGLTDTQYF. Based on the CDR3 plus reference TRBV7-2 and TRBJ2-3, the full variable domain is GAGVSQSPSNKVTEKGKDVELRCDPISGHTALYWYRQSLGQGLEFLIYFQGNSAPDKSGLPSDRFSAERTGGSVSTLTIQRTQQEDSAVYLCASSLSRGLTDTQYFGPGTRLTVL.

V is TRBV5-1 and J is TRBJ2-3; D is perhaps TRBD2 (7 bases). CDR1 SGHRS and CDR2 YFSETQ come from the germline V gene. V was clipped by 1 base and J by 4 bases, with 13 bases between them. The CDR3 is 15 residues long. CDR3 sequence (DNA): TGCGCCAGCAGCTTGTTAGGGGGGGCCTCAGATACGCAGTATTTT. Its protein product is CASSLLGGASDTQYF.

This clone was detected only once. The gene calls are TRBV6-4 and TRBJ1-6; 8 positions agree with TRBD1. Trimming at V came to 6 bases and at J to 7 bases, leaving 5 bases not matched to a gene. The CDR3 length is 14 residues. Germline V gives CDR1 MRHNA, CDR2 SNTAGT. CDR3 DNA: TGTGCCAGCAGGACCGGGACAGGAAATTCACCCCTCCACTTT. It is translated as CASRTGTGNSPLHF.

The chain employs TRBV6-5 and TRBJ1-3; a possible D gene is TRBD1 (5 bases). The V end lost 5 bases, the J end lost 0 bases, and 11 bases lay between the germline ends. This CDR3 is built from 15 residues. Germline CDR1 and CDR2: MNHEY and SVGAGI. The CDR3 coding sequence is TGTGCCAGCAGTCTACAGGCATTCTCTGGAAACACCATATATTTT. Residues: CASSLQAFSGNTIYF.

DNA of the CDR3: TGTGCCAGCAGCCAAGATGCGGTCCGTTACACAGATACGCAGTATTTT. Residues: CASSQDAVRYTDTQYF. The V and J genes are TRBV4-2 and TRBJ2-3; D is ambiguous. Germline loops: CDR1 LGHNA, CDR2 YNFKEQ. CDR3 length equals 16 residues. Trimming took off 0 bases at V and 2 bases at J, with 12 bases between the two ends.

The chain uses TRBV4-1 and TRBJ2-1; 9 bases are a match to TRBD2. V gave up 1 base and J gave up 4 bases; unmatched junction bases: 5. This CDR3 comprises 16 residues. CDR1 and CDR2 from the germline V gene are MGHRA and YSYEKL. The CDR3 coding sequence is TGCGCCAGCAGCCAAGGACAGCGGGGGGTTTACAATGAGCAGTTCTTC. Encoded protein: CASSQGQRGVYNEQFF.

Turning to this clone: This sample also contains other DNA sequences that code for the same CDR3. The chain recombines TRBV27 with TRBJ1-2; no reliable D call. V lost 6 bases, J lost 5 bases, and 13 bases lay in between. Germline CDR1 and CDR2: MNHEY and SMNVEV (reference sequence). The CDR3 spans 13 residues. This chain's CDR3 is CASSLGLLYGYTF. The CDR3 nucleotides are TGTGCCAGCAGCCTAGGACTGCTATATGGCTACACCTTC.

The CDR3 nucleotides read TGTGCCAGCTCATCATTCAACACTGAAGCTTTCTTT. Amino acids: CASSSFNTEAFF. This chain uses TRBV18 with TRBJ1-1; D unclear. V lost 5 bases and J 2 bases, leaving 6 bases between the germline ends. This CDR3 has 12 amino acids. Germline assignment: CDR1 KGHSH and CDR2 LQKENI.

This clone was recorded a few times. The genes are TRBV6-4 and TRBJ1-6; 8 bases are shared with TRBD1. The germline CDR1 and CDR2 sequences are MRHNA and SNTAGT. The V and J ends lost 8 bases and 7 bases, in that order; junction bases with no gene match: 4. This CDR3 is built from 13 residues. The chain's CDR3 is CASGQGNNSPLHF. The CDR3 DNA sequence: TGTGCCAGCGGACAGGGTAACAATTCACCCCTCCACTTT.

J is TRBJ1-1 and V is TRBV5-4; D not certain. The CDR3 spans 14 residues. CDR1 and CDR2 from the germline V gene are SGHNT and YYREEE (reference sequence). V was pared by 2 bases and J by 5 bases, with 13 bases between. The CDR3 region has the DNA TGTGCCAGCAGCTTTCGGGGTATATTGACTGAAGCTTTCTTT. Residues: CASSFRGILTEAFF.

This sequence joins TRBV28 and TRBJ1-3; no firm D call. There are 15 residues in the CDR3. Germline loops: CDR1 MDHEN, CDR2 SYDVKM. V lost 6 bases to trimming and J lost 0 bases, with 12 bases between them. The DNA of the CDR3 is TGTGCCAGCAGACTCCCGGGTAGCTCTGGAAACACCATATATTTT. It translates to CASRLPGSSGNTIYF.

This chain connects TRBV30 to TRBJ2-1; TRBD1 agrees at 7 bases. V shed 6 bases, J shed 5 bases, and the junction held 1 base outside the gene matches. CDR1 and CDR2 from the germline V gene are GTSNPN and SVGIG (reference sequence). There are 11 residues in the CDR3. The CDR3 DNA sequence: TGTGCCTGCGACAGGGACAATGAGCAGTTCTTC. Encoded protein: CACDRDNEQFF. Drawing the rest from reference TRBV30 and TRBJ2-1, the complete variable domain is SQTIHQWPATLVQPVGSPLSLECTVEGTSNPNLYWYRQAAGRGLQLLFYSVGIGQISSEVPQNLSASRPQDRQFILSSKKLLLSDSGFYLCACDRDNEQFFGPGTRLTVL.

The chain uses TRBV4-3 and TRBJ2-7; D not resolved. The germline gives CDR1 LGHNA, CDR2 YSLEER. V dropped 0 bases and J dropped 4 bases, with 7 bases sitting between them. This CDR3 comprises 13 residues. The CDR3 reads CASSQDFRYEQYF. CDR3 nucleotide sequence: TGCGCCAGCAGCCAAGATTTTCGGTACGAGCAGTACTTC.

This clone was detected once. The genes are TRBV7-6 and TRBJ2-7, with 10 positions matching TRBD1. The CDR3 length is 16 residues. The germline CDR1 and CDR2 sequences are SGHVS and FNYEAQ. J was trimmed by 2 bases and V by 4 bases; bases with no gene match: 8. CDR3 nucleotide sequence: TGTGCCAGCAGCTCCAGGGACAGGGGTTTTCCCTACGAGCAGTACTTC. Its translation: CASSSRDRGFPYEQYF. Full variable domain (remainder filled in from reference TRBV7-6 and TRBJ2-7): GAGVSQSPRYKVTKRGQDVALRCDPISGHVSLYWYRQALGQGPEFLTYFNYEAQQDKSGLPNDRFSAERPEGSISTLTIQRTEQRDSAMYRCASSSRDRGFPYEQYFGPGTRLTVT.

This clone appeared a single time. The rearrangement uses TRBV27 and TRBJ1-2; the D gene is possibly TRBD1 (6 bases). Germline CDR1 MNHEY, CDR2 SMNVEV (reference sequence). The CDR3 loop spans 14 amino acids. Trimming removed 6 bases from V and 4 bases from J, with 15 bases in between. CDR3 DNA: TGTGCCAGCAGCCAAAGGGGGGGGTTCTATGGCTACACCTTC. This translates into CASSQRGGFYGYTF.

DNA of the CDR3: TGTGCCAGCAGCTTAGCCTGGGACAGTTCCTACGAGCAGTACTTC. It codes for CASSLAWDSSYEQYF. The rearrangement joins TRBV7-6 to TRBJ2-7; 7 positions match TRBD1. The germline V gene has CDR1 SGHVS and CDR2 FNYEAQ. The CDR3 is 15 amino acids. Trimming removed 0 bases from V and 1 base from J; junction bases left unmatched: 3.

The chain couples TRBV7-2 to TRBJ1-5; 9 bases line up with TRBD1. The V gene end was trimmed by 5 bases and the J gene end by 6 bases; junction bases not matched to a gene: 5. Looked up from germline, CDR1 is SGHTA and CDR2 is FQGNSA. The CDR3 is made up of 14 amino acids. The chain's CDR3 is CASSTPGQGQPQHF. The DNA of the CDR3 is TGTGCCAGCAGCACACCGGGACAGGGTCAGCCCCAGCATTTT.

The V call is TRBV10-3, the J call TRBJ2-7; 7 positions match TRBD2. In germline, CDR1 is ENHRY, CDR2 SYGVKD. The V segment lost 0 bases and the J segment 2 bases; nucleotides outside the gene matches: 4. This CDR3 has 15 residues. CDR3 amino acids: CAISESTSTTYEQYF. CDR3 in DNA: TGTGCCATCAGTGAGTCGACTAGCACTACCTACGAGCAGTACTTC.

V gene TRBV2 combines with J gene TRBJ1-2; D might be TRBD1 (6 bases). The CDR3 runs to 12 residues. Germline CDR1 is SNHLY and CDR2 is FYNNEI. V was clipped by 5 bases and J by 4 bases, with 8 bases between them. The CDR3 protein is CASSSTGYGYTF. The CDR3 nucleotides read TGTGCCAGCAGTTCGACAGGCTATGGCTACACCTTC.